This T cell receptor (beta chain) was identified in a study of blood T cell repertoires in COVID-19. Whole-study context: The United States, Italy and Spain provided the acute and convalescent COVID-19 samples.

This clone occurred a few times. Patients of the Seattle cohort, enrolled during active infection, were followed longitudinally. As handled by the study authors: Estimated nucleated cell counts came from reference gene primer amplification. Using immunoSEQ multiplex PCR, the repertoire was profiled, and TCRdb retains in-frame clones only, with some absent. That table furnishes V, J and clone size, whereas the DNA furnished D and trimming. The sample includes 130,000 to 150,000 clones, 80% to 90% seen only once; the top ten take around an eighth. This CDR3 has 14 residues. Per the germline V gene, CDR1 is SGDLS and CDR2 is YYNGEE. V lost 0 bases and J 6 bases, leaving 12 bases between the germline ends.

This receptor was obtained from a man in his late teens or twenties with COVID-19, enrolled during active disease. The rearrangement links TRBV9 to TRBJ1-2; tentative D call: TRBD1 (5 bases). The sample was peripheral blood. In DNA form, the CDR3 reads TGTGCCAGCAGCGTAGGTGCGGGGGATCATGGCTACACCTTC. Its protein is CASSVGAGDHGYTF.